This T cell receptor (beta chain) was identified in a study of tumor-infiltrating lymphocytes in primary liver carcinoma. Overall study: Yields of productive TCRbeta reads ranged from roughly 3.5 to 7.5 million per sample and were similar across tissue types.

V lost 0 bases to trimming and J lost 6 bases, with 15 bases between them. Germline values: CDR1 MNHNS, CDR2 SASEGT. CDR3 size: 16 residues. Many counts were recorded for this clonotype. Using a constant-region primer together with ProtoScript II reverse transcriptase, TCR beta cDNA was made from approximately 0.55 ug of total RNA. It was through three nested multiplex PCR rounds of slightly modified ARM-PCR that TCR beta libraries arose. Each of the first two PCR rounds ran about 9 cycles with TRBV1-TRBV30 forward and C-beta reverse primers. TCRdb reprocessed the multiplex PCR reads via MiXCR and lists one record per CDR3 protein. The data contain 300,000 to 400,000 distinct CDR3 sequences, 55% to 65% of them singletons. The study extracted blood RNA from unsorted whole blood and also extracted germline DNA.

The receptor comes from a man aged 35-49 years with primary liver carcinoma and hepatitis B virus infection. Sequencing was performed on peripheral blood. J is TRBJ2-1 and V is TRBV6-1; D call uncertain. The chain's CDR3 is CASSEAGNGWVNEQFF. The CDR3 coding sequence is TGTGCCAGCAGTGAAGCGGGTAACGGGTGGGTCAATGAGCAGTTCTTC.